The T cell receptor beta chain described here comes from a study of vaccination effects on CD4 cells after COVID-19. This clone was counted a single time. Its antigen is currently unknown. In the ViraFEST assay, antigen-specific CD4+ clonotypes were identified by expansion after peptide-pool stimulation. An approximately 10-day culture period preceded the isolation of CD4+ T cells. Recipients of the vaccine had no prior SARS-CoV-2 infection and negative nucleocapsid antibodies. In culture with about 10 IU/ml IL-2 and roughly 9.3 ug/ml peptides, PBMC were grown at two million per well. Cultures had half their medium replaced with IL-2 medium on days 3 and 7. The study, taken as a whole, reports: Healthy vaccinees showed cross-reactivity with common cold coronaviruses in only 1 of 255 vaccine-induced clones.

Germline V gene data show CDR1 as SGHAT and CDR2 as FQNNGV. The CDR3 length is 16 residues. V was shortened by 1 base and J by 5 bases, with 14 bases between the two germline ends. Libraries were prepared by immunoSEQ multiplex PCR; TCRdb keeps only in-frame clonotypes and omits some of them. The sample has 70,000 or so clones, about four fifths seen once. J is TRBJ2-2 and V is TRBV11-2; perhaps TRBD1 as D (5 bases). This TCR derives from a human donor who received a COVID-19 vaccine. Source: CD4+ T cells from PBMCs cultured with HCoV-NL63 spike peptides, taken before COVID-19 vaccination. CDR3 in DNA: TGTGCCAGCAGCTTAGGGATAGGGGCGCTAACCGGGGAGCTGTTTTTT. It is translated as CASSLGIGALTGELFF.